This T cell receptor beta chain appears in the sequencing data of a study of T-cell memory formation after mild COVID-19. Background on the study: The study found TCR clusters largely donor specific. Overall study results and limits: Day 15 to 85 contractors were CD4/CD8 balanced; later expanders leaned CD4+. In pre-infection memory, a portion of responding clones appeared, which suggested that cross-reactive memory joined.

A word on this clonotype: The antigen remains undetermined. The junction shows a germline mismatch at one end, possibly a read error.

Constant-segment primers and 5'RACE yielded cDNA libraries for TCR alpha and TCR beta, each carrying sample barcodes and UMIs. A single record per CDR3 protein comes from TCRdb applying MiXCR to the 5' RACE reads. In the table there are about 250,000 distinct CDR3 sequences, about 16% of which are singletons. Germline V gene lookup returns CDR1 SGHVS and CDR2 FNYEAQ. This CDR3 is built from 14 residues. V usage is TRBV7-6 and J usage is TRBJ1-2; TRBD1 agrees at 7 bases. The receptor was isolated from an adult woman who had mild COVID-19 (a few samples of this study predate the infection). Cell type and time point are not known. Sequenced sample: PBMCs or a T cell subset sorted from them (not recorded which). Here the CDR3 reads CASSPRRDSLGFLF. The DNA for the CDR3 is TGTGCCAGCAGCCCCCGCCGGGACAGCTTGGGTTTCCTTTTC.